Each of the 11 T cell receptor beta chains below was sequenced from the same sample in a study of CD4 T cells in relation to SARS-CoV-2 and coronaviruses. Before the COVID-19 pandemic, during about 2010-2018, CD4+ T cells were taken from unexposed donors. Isolation of CD4+ T cells took place after less than twelve days in culture. These TCRs are of unknown antigen specificity. The table came from immunoSEQ multiplex PCR; TCRdb's copy has only in-frame clones and leaves some out. The data show tens of thousands of clones, with around four fifths seen just once and around 12% held by the top ten. The sequencing sample was made of CD4+ T cells from PBMCs, cultured in vitro. These receptors all stem from a human donor in good health.

This clone was recorded a few times. This chain joins TRBV25-1 and TRBJ1-4; D gene ambiguous. The CDR3 covers 14 residues. Germline values: CDR1 MGHDK, CDR2 SYGVNS. Trimming took off 4 bases at V and 7 bases at J, with 13 bases between the two ends. The DNA for the CDR3 is TGTGCCAGCAGTGTCGTGGGCGGAGGTGAAAAACTGTTTTTT. It yields the protein CASSVVGGGEKLFF.

The CDR3 here is CASRRGGESETQYF. As DNA, the CDR3 is TGCGCCAGCAGAAGGGGGGGGGAGTCGGAGACCCAGTACTTC. The V and J genes are TRBV5-1 and TRBJ2-5, with D perhaps TRBD2 (7 bases). Trimming removed 5 bases at V and 5 bases at J, with 16 bases between. CDR1 is SGHRS and CDR2 is YFSETQ in the germline V gene. The CDR3 length is 14 residues.

This chain connects TRBV5-1 to TRBJ1-2; the match to TRBD1 covers 10 bases. Germline V lookup: CDR1 SGHRS, CDR2 YFSETQ. This CDR3 has 14 residues. V lost 4 bases and J lost 5; bases outside the gene matches: 5. CDR3 in DNA: TGCGCCAGCAGCACGGACAGGGGGAGGTATGGCTACACCTTC. Translating gives CASSTDRGRYGYTF.

The chain combines TRBV6-5 with TRBJ2-3; D unclear. Per germline, CDR1 MNHEY and CDR2 SVGAGI. Trimming cost V 5 bases and J 6 bases, with 9 bases left between them. CDR3 size: 12 residues. The CDR3 here is CASSQSGDTQYF. CDR3 nucleotide sequence: TGTGCCAGCAGTCAATCTGGGGATACGCAGTATTTT.

V and J are TRBV11-2 and TRBJ2-7; D is ambiguous. V was trimmed by 3 bases and J by 4 bases, leaving 4 bases between them. The CDR3 has 11 amino acids. CDR1 SGHAT and CDR2 FQNNGV come from the germline V gene. DNA for the CDR3: TGTGCCAGCAGCTTCAAGTACGAGCAGTACTTC. This sequence encodes CASSFKYEQYF.

The V and J genes are TRBV28 and TRBJ1-2; D call uncertain. This CDR3 is 14 amino acids long. The germline V gene has CDR1 MDHEN and CDR2 SYDVKM. V was clipped by 2 bases and J by 5 bases, with 12 bases between them. CDR3 sequence reads: CASSLTSIFYGYTF. The CDR3 DNA follows: TGTGCCAGCAGTTTAACAAGTATTTTTTATGGCTACACCTTC.

The gene calls are TRBV19 and TRBJ2-2; 11 nucleotides agree with TRBD2. Germline V CDR1 and CDR2: LNHDA, SQIVND (reference sequence). This CDR3 is built from 18 residues. With V trimmed by 5 bases and J by 7 bases, 15 bases remained unmatched. The CDR3 here is CASSAKTTSGRQIGELFF. CDR3 DNA sequence: TGTGCCAGTAGTGCCAAAACTACTAGCGGGAGACAGATCGGGGAGCTGTTTTTT. Based on the CDR3 plus reference TRBV19 and TRBJ2-2, the full variable domain is DGGITQSPKYLFRKEGQNVTLSCEQNLNHDAMYWYRQDPGQGLRLIYYSQIVNDFQKGDIAEGYSVSREKKESFPLTVTSAQKNPTAFYLCASSAKTTSGRQIGELFFGEGSRLTVL.

This chain uses TRBV28 with TRBJ2-1, with 10 bases fitting TRBD1. Germline V CDR1 and CDR2: MDHEN, SYDVKM. The CDR3 is made up of 22 amino acids. The ends lost 2 bases at V and 0 bases at J; junction bases unmatched: 19. The chain's CDR3 is CASSLDWTGGFSGTTSYNEQFF. For the CDR3, the DNA is TGTGCCAGCAGTTTAGATTGGACAGGGGGTTTCTCCGGGACTACCTCCTACAATGAGCAGTTCTTC.

This clone was picked up a small number of times. The V call is TRBV5-1, the J call TRBJ2-2; D unclear. With 3 bases removed from V and 1 base from J, the gap between germline ends came to 7 bases. From germline, CDR1 is SGHRS and CDR2 YFSETQ. This CDR3 contains 14 residues. This chain's CDR3 is CASSSPVNTGELFF. The CDR3 bases are TGCGCCAGCAGCTCACCGGTGAACACCGGGGAGCTGTTTTTT.

The chain is built from TRBV12-3 or TRBV12-4 and TRBJ2-3; D is unresolved. The V gene lost 6 bases and the J gene lost 6 bases, with 13 bases spanning the gap. The CDR3 spans 13 residues. The CDR3 DNA reads TGTGCCAGCAGGCCACCCGGTACGGATACGCAGTATTTT. Translating it yields CASRPPGTDTQYF.

This clone was detected only once. The chain combines TRBV6-5 with TRBJ1-1; maybe TRBD1 (5 bases). This CDR3 comprises 13 residues. Germline-derived CDR1 and CDR2 are MNHEY and SVGAGI. The germline V and J ends were trimmed by 7 bases and 1 base, with 10 bases remaining between them. CDR3 sequence (DNA): TGTGCCAGCAACCAACAGGCGAACACTGAAGCTTTCTTT. This sequence encodes CASNQQANTEAFF.